This TCR beta chain was sequenced during a study of blood T cell repertoires in COVID-19. Turning to the study itself: The samples span acute and convalescent COVID-19 from the United States, Italy and Spain.

This table comes from immunoSEQ multiplex PCR, and its TCRdb copy is limited to in-frame clones, with some not included. In the table there are over 250,000 clones, 75% to 90% of which are singletons. The TCR originated in a man aged 35 to 55 who had recovered from COVID-19. The sequencing sample was made of PBMCs or T cells enriched from blood (not recorded which).

CDR3 DNA: TGTGCCAGCTCACCGGGACAGGGGGCCCATGAAGCTTTCTTT. As protein: CASSPGQGAHEAFF. The genes are TRBV18 and TRBJ1-1; 12 bases align to TRBD1. V lost 3 bases to trimming and J lost 7 bases; unmatched junction nucleotides: 3. CDR1 is KGHSH, CDR2 LQKENI, per germline. The CDR3 covers 14 residues.